What follows describes a single TCR beta chain. This sample was included in a study of shared clonotypes between healthy human individuals. V was trimmed by 2 bases and J by 7 bases, leaving 9 bases between them. Germline V gene data show CDR1 as MDHEN and CDR2 as SYDVKM. This CDR3 has 14 residues. In the original processing: ImmunoSEQ output held junction-only sequences without quality scores, so filtering differed. Produced via immunoSEQ multiplex PCR; TCRdb's table is partial and in-frame only. That table is the source of V, J and clone size, and D and trimming were worked out from the DNA. The top ten clones hold roughly 0.13% of a sample with 2 million to 2.5 million clones, nearly 97% of them seen once.

Input material: naive CD4+ T cells sorted from blood. This sample's subset: CD45RA+ positively selected. The J gene is TRBJ1-6, the V gene TRBV28; no definite D call. The clonotype originates from a man aged 18 to 29 in good health. Written as DNA, the CDR3 is TGTGCCAGCAGTTTAACAACGGCGAATTCACCCCTCCACTTT. Translated: CASSLTTANSPLHF.